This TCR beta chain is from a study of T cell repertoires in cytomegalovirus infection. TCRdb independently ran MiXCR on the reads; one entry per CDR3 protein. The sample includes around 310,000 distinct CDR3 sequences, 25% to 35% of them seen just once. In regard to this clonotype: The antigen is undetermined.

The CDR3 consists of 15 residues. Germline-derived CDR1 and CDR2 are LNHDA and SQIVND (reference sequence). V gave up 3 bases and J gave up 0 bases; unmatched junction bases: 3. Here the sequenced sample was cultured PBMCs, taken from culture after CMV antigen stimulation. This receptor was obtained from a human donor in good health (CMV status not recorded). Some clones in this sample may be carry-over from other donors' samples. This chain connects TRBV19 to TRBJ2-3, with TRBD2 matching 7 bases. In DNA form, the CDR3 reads TGTGCCAGTAGTATCAGCGGGACTAGCACAGATACGCAGTATTTT. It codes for CASSISGTSTDTQYF.